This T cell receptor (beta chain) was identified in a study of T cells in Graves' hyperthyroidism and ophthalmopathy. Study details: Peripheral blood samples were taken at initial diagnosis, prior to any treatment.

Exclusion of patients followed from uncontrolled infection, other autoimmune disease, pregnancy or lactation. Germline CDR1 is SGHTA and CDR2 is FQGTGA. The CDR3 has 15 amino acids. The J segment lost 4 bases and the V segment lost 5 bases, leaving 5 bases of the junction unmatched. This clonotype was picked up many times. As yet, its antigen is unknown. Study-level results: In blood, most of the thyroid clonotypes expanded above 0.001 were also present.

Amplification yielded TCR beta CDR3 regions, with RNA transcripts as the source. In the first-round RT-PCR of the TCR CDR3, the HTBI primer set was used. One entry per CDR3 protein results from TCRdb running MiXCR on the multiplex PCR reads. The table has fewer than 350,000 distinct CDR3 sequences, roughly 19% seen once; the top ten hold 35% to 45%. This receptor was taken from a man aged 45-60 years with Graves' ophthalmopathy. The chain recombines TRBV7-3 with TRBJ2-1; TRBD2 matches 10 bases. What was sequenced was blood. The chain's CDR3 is CASSRGLALYNEQFF. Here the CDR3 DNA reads TGTGCCAGCAGCCGGGGACTAGCGCTTTACAATGAGCAGTTCTTC. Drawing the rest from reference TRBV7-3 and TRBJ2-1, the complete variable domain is GAGVSQTPSNKVTEKGKYVELRCDPISGHTALYWYRQSLGQGPEFLIYFQGTGAADDSGLPNDRFFAVRPEGSVSTLKIQRTERGDSAVYLCASSRGLALYNEQFFGPGTRLTVL.